What follows are 32 T cell receptor beta chains derived from one specimen sequenced in a study of cytomegalovirus exposure and HLA in healthy donors. Primers: 60 Vbeta forward and 13 Jbeta reverse. Sequencing used immunoSEQ multiplex PCR; TCRdb keeps in-frame clones, though not all of them. Of around 180,000 clones in the sample, more than 70% were seen once. The specimen was PBMCs. Source of these receptors: a girl aged 5-17 years in good health and CMV-seronegative.

The rearrangement joins TRBV7-6 to TRBJ1-6, with 11 bases aligning to TRBD1. The germline CDR1 and CDR2 sequences are SGHVS and FNYEAQ. With 4 bases clipped from V and 7 bases from J, the junction kept 12 bases outside the gene matches. The CDR3 extends over 18 amino acids. The CDR3: CASSSGRTGGLGNSPLHF. The CDR3 DNA sequence: TGTGCCAGCAGCTCCGGTCGGACAGGGGGCCTGGGAAATTCACCCCTCCACTTT.

V usage is TRBV5-4 and J usage is TRBJ2-7; TRBD2 is a possible D gene (6 bases). CDR3 length: 16 amino acids. From germline, CDR1 is SGHNT and CDR2 YYREEE (reference sequence). The germline V and J ends were trimmed by 0 bases and 7 bases, with 20 bases remaining between them. This chain's CDR3 is CASSLGQRAYTGEQYF. CDR3 bases: TGTGCCAGCAGCTTGGGCCAGCGGGCCTACACGGGGGAGCAGTACTTC.

The V gene is TRBV14, the J gene TRBJ2-1; possibly TRBD1 for D (6 bases). The CDR3 spans 13 residues. The germline V gene has CDR1 SGHDN and CDR2 FVKESK. V was pared by 0 bases and J by 14 bases, with 14 bases between. DNA for the CDR3: TGTGCCAGCAGCCAAGATAGGGGGATACAAAAGTTCTTC. Translating it yields CASSQDRGIQKFF.

In this sample, this clone turned up once. The rearrangement joins TRBV7-9 to TRBJ1-6, with TRBD1 identical over 8 bases. Losses at the gene ends were 0 bases for V and 5 bases for J; bases not matched to a gene: 6. This CDR3 is built from 17 residues. Germline CDR1 SEHNR, CDR2 FQNEAQ (reference sequence). The CDR3 DNA reads as TGTGCCAGCAGCTTAGCTGGTCGACAGGGGCATAATTCACCCCTCCACTTT. Translating it yields CASSLAGRQGHNSPLHF.

CDR3 sequence: CASSFGGDGYTF. CDR3 nucleotide sequence: TGTGCCAGCAGTTTCGGAGGGGATGGCTACACCTTC. J is TRBJ1-2 and V is TRBV27, with D tentatively TRBD1 (5 bases). The CDR3 runs 12 residues. V lost 3 bases to trimming and J lost 6 bases, with 8 bases between them. CDR1 is MNHEY, CDR2 SMNVEV, per germline (reference sequence).

The V gene is TRBV5-1, the J gene TRBJ2-3; 11 bases map to TRBD2. The CDR3 runs to 16 residues. J gave up 3 bases and V 5 bases, and 8 bases lay outside the gene matches. The V gene's germline CDR1 is SGHRS and CDR2 YFSETQ. The DNA for the CDR3 is TGCGCCAGCAGTTCTTATAGCGGGGGGGAGACAGATACGCAGTATTTT. This codes for CASSSYSGGETDTQYF. The variable domain in full, with the rest retrieved from reference TRBV5-1 and TRBJ2-3, is KAGVTQTPRYLIKTRGQQVTLSCSPISGHRSVSWYQQTPGQGLQFLFEYFSETQRNKGNFPGRFSGRQFSNSRSEMNVSTLELGDSALYLCASSSYSGGETDTQYFGPGTRLTVL.

This clone was detected only once. J is TRBJ2-1 and V is TRBV19, with TRBD2 matching over 11 bases. CDR3 length: 17 amino acids. Germline V CDR1 and CDR2: LNHDA, SQIVND (reference sequence). Unmatched junction bases numbered 7, after V lost 0 bases and J lost 6 bases. CDR3 nucleotide sequence: TGTGCCAGTAGTATAGATAGCGGGGGGGCTTGGCTCAATGAGCAGTTCTTC. It encodes CASSIDSGGAWLNEQFF. The full variable domain, completed using reference TRBV19 and TRBJ2-1, is DGGITQSPKYLFRKEGQNVTLSCEQNLNHDAMYWYRQDPGQGLRLIYYSQIVNDFQKGDIAEGYSVSREKKESFPLTVTSAQKNPTAFYLCASSIDSGGAWLNEQFFGPGTRLTVL.

The rearrangement uses TRBV19 and TRBJ1-5, with a weak D call TRBD1 (6 bases). Germline CDR1 and CDR2: LNHDA and SQIVND (reference sequence). The V gene lost 5 bases and the J gene lost 3 bases, with 11 bases spanning the gap. The CDR3 totals 14 residues. The CDR3, as DNA: TGTGCCAGTAGTCGAGGACAGAACAATCAGCCCCAGCATTTT. As protein: CASSRGQNNQPQHF. The full variable domain, in which reference TRBV19 and TRBJ1-5 provide the parts outside the CDR3, is DGGITQSPKYLFRKEGQNVTLSCEQNLNHDAMYWYRQDPGQGLRLIYYSQIVNDFQKGDIAEGYSVSREKKESFPLTVTSAQKNPTAFYLCASSRGQNNQPQHFGDGTRLSIL.

This clone was seen once. The genes are TRBV5-1 and TRBJ2-1; TRBD1 matches at 8 bases. V was clipped by 7 bases and J by 5 bases; unmatched bases: 17. The CDR3 spans 17 residues. The V gene's germline CDR1 is SGHRS and CDR2 YFSETQ. CDR3 sequence (DNA): TGCGCCAGCTCCGGGACAGGCCCCCTCCACGGGAACAATGAGCAGTTCTTC. Amino acids: CASSGTGPLHGNNEQFF.

The V call is TRBV5-1, the J call TRBJ2-3; 10 bases align to TRBD2. CDR1 is SGHRS and CDR2 is YFSETQ in the germline V gene. The CDR3 has 16 amino acids. Germline trimming cut 4 bases from V and 6 bases from J; bases unmatched to any gene: 11. This CDR3 reads CASSRAGLASRDTQYF. CDR3 DNA: TGCGCCAGCAGCCGGGCGGGACTAGCGAGCAGGGATACGCAGTATTTT.

The rearrangement uses TRBV10-3 and TRBJ2-1, with D tentatively TRBD2 (6 bases). Germline-derived CDR1 and CDR2 are ENHRY and SYGVKD. V dropped 3 bases and J dropped 9 bases, with 15 bases sitting between them. CDR3 length: 14 amino acids. CDR3: CAISDSGPVIEQFF. CDR3 nucleotide sequence: TGTGCCATCAGTGATAGCGGCCCAGTCATTGAGCAGTTCTTC.

The V call is TRBV6-5, the J call TRBJ1-2, with TRBD1 matching 9 bases. V dropped 5 bases and J dropped 1; count of bases not matched to a gene: 5. The CDR3 is 15 residues long. From germline, CDR1 is MNHEY and CDR2 SVGAGI. This CDR3 is CASSRPGQGNYGYTF. The CDR3 DNA follows: TGTGCCAGCAGTCGACCGGGACAGGGTAACTATGGCTACACCTTC.

V usage is TRBV7-4 and J usage is TRBJ1-2; TRBD1 matches 9 bases. There are 17 residues in the CDR3. Trimming at V came to 1 base and at J to 3 bases, leaving 9 bases not matched to a gene. CDR1 SGHVT and CDR2 SQSDAQ come from the germline V gene. The CDR3 nucleotides are TGTGCCAGCAGCTTAGGAGGGACAGGGATTATAGACTATGGCTACACCTTC. Protein product: CASSLGGTGIIDYGYTF.

CDR3 bases: TGTGCCTGGAGTGTATGGAGTCAAGAGACCCAGTACTTC. Protein: CAWSVWSQETQYF. The chain uses TRBV30 and TRBJ2-5; unclear D gene. The CDR3 is 13 residues long. V dropped 0 bases and J dropped 2 bases, with 7 bases sitting between them. Germline V lookup: CDR1 GTSNPN, CDR2 SVGIG (reference sequence).

V and J are TRBV4-1 and TRBJ1-6; D remains unclear. Germline assignment: CDR1 MGHRA and CDR2 YSYEKL. This CDR3 has 14 amino acids. V was shortened by 8 bases and J by 7 bases, with 15 bases between the two germline ends. The CDR3 reads CASRGRAANSPLHF. CDR3 sequence (DNA): TGCGCCAGCCGGGGTAGGGCAGCAAATTCACCCCTCCACTTT.

This rearrangement joins TRBV23-1 to TRBJ1-2; unclear D gene. Being an ORF, TRBV23-1 has a function that is uncertain. The CDR3 covers 11 residues. Trimming took off 8 bases at V and 8 bases at J, with 12 bases between the two ends. In nucleotides, the CDR3 is TGCGCCAGCGGGCCTCGTGGCGGCTACACCTTC. It codes for CASGPRGGYTF.

This clone was seen more than once but under ten times. The rearrangement joins TRBV11-2 to TRBJ2-1; 7 bases fit TRBD2. This CDR3 comprises 14 residues. Trimming took 5 bases from V and 6 from J; bases not matched to a gene: 7. Germline values: CDR1 SGHAT, CDR2 FQNNGV. CDR3 loop: CASSLATSSNEQFF. The CDR3 DNA reads as TGTGCCAGCAGCCTAGCGACTAGCAGCAATGAGCAGTTCTTC.

CDR3 nucleotides: TGTGCCAGCAGTGAAGACCCAGGGGACACTGAAGCTTTCTTT. Protein sequence: CASSEDPGDTEAFF. The chain couples TRBV6-5 to TRBJ1-1, with a tentative D call TRBD1 (6 bases). Per germline, CDR1 MNHEY and CDR2 SVGAGI. V lost 5 bases and J lost 3, with 13 bases in between. CDR3 length: 14 amino acids.

This chain connects TRBV6-5 to TRBJ1-1; no firm D call. With 6 bases removed from V and 0 bases from J, the gap between germline ends came to 11 bases. Germline CDR1 and CDR2: MNHEY and SVGAGI. CDR3 length: 14 amino acids. The CDR3 reads CASSVTEMNTEAFF. As DNA, the CDR3 is TGTGCCAGCAGCGTAACAGAGATGAACACTGAAGCTTTCTTT.

The rearrangement uses TRBV9 and TRBJ2-3; possible D gene TRBD1, 5 bases. This CDR3 comprises 13 residues. V lost 3 bases to trimming and J lost 2 bases, with 7 bases between them. Germline loops: CDR1 SGDLS, CDR2 YYNGEE. The CDR3 region has the DNA TGTGCCAGCAGCGGACAGCTCACAGATACGCAGTATTTT. It is translated as CASSGQLTDTQYF.

The chain uses TRBV6-1 and TRBJ1-1; D ambiguous. Between the trimmed V and J ends, which lost 8 bases and 0 bases, there was a span of 10 bases. Germline CDR1 MNHNS, CDR2 SASEGT. CDR3 size: 13 residues. The CDR3 bases are TGTGCCAGCTTGTCGTCTATGAACACTGAAGCTTTCTTT. Translating it yields CASLSSMNTEAFF.

As to this clone: Relative to the germline gene, one junction end is altered; a read error may explain this. V is TRBV7-7 and J is TRBJ2-7; D unresolved. Germline V gene lookup returns CDR1 SSHAT and CDR2 FNYEAQ (reference sequence). This CDR3 contains 13 residues. The CDR3 sequence: CASSLAAGYEQYF. The CDR3 nucleotides read TGTGCTAGCAGCTTAGCTGCCGGCTACGAGCAGTACTTC.

The genes are TRBV6-1 and TRBJ1-1; D perhaps matches TRBD1 (5 bases). CDR3 size: 14 residues. Trimming took 2 bases from V and 4 from J, leaving 11 bases between them. Germline values: CDR1 MNHNS, CDR2 SASEGT. Here the CDR3 reads CASSESGGVTEAFF. The CDR3 bases are TGTGCCAGCAGTGAATCGGGGGGGGTCACTGAAGCTTTCTTT.

This clone has more than one count but fewer than ten. The chain couples TRBV5-6 to TRBJ2-5; tentative D call: TRBD1 (6 bases). Trimming shortened V by 6 bases and J by 4 bases, and 19 bases separated the two germline ends. CDR1 is SGHDT, CDR2 YYEEEE, per germline. The CDR3 spans 15 residues. DNA for the CDR3: TGTGCCAGCACCACCCACCACAGGGACGGAGAGACCCAGTACTTC. It codes for CASTTHHRDGETQYF.

The rearrangement uses TRBV19 and TRBJ1-2; D may be TRBD1 (6 bases). CDR3 length: 14 amino acids. CDR1 LNHDA and CDR2 SQIVND come from the germline V gene (reference sequence). V lost 5 bases, J lost 2 bases, and 12 bases lay in between. CDR3 in amino acids: CASSRGRGNYGYTF. The CDR3 DNA sequence: TGTGCCAGTAGTCGGGGCAGGGGAAACTATGGCTACACCTTC.

J is TRBJ2-2 and V is TRBV5-6; maybe TRBD2 (5 bases). Germline CDR1 and CDR2: SGHDT and YYEEEE. The CDR3 has 14 residues. Trimming took off 0 bases at V and 5 bases at J, with 8 bases between the two ends. The DNA for the CDR3 is TGTGCCAGCAGCTTGGCCGGGGAAACCGGGGAGCTGTTTTTT. Translating gives CASSLAGETGELFF.

The chain joins TRBV19 to TRBJ1-6; maybe TRBD1 (5 bases). The V end was cut by 2 bases, the J end by 8 bases, with 10 bases between. This CDR3 region has 14 residues. CDR1 is LNHDA, CDR2 SQIVND, per germline (reference sequence). The CDR3 loop reads CASSIQGQDSPLHF. The CDR3 nucleotides are TGTGCCAGTAGTATACAGGGTCAAGATTCACCCCTCCACTTT.

Here the CDR3 reads CASSEKSENIQYF. For the CDR3, the DNA is TGTGCCAGCAGTGAAAAGAGTGAAAACATTCAGTACTTC. This sequence joins TRBV6-1 and TRBJ2-4; D not certain. Germline V lookup: CDR1 MNHNS, CDR2 SASEGT. The V end lost 2 bases, the J end lost 5 bases, and 7 bases lay between the germline ends. The CDR3 spans 13 residues.

The chain employs TRBV9 and TRBJ1-1; unclear D gene. The germline CDR1 and CDR2 sequences are SGDLS and YYNGEE. V dropped 3 bases and J dropped 0 bases, with 6 bases sitting between them. The CDR3 loop spans 13 amino acids. The DNA of the CDR3 is TGTGCCAGCAGCGCCGGGGTGAACACTGAAGCTTTCTTT. Protein product: CASSAGVNTEAFF.

This chain joins TRBV6-1 and TRBJ1-2; tentatively, D is TRBD1 (6 bases). The CDR3 sequence is 16 residues long. Germline CDR1 is MNHNS and CDR2 is SASEGT. V shed 3 bases and J shed 0 bases, with 14 bases lying between them. Here the CDR3 DNA reads TGTGCCAGCAGTGAGGGGGCCCTTGGCTCTAACTATGGCTACACCTTC. The encoded protein is CASSEGALGSNYGYTF.

This clone was counted only a few times. The chain carries TRBV5-1 and TRBJ1-1; 9 bases align to TRBD1. CDR1 is SGHRS and CDR2 is YFSETQ in the germline V gene. V shed 4 bases and J 4 bases; nucleotides not matched to a gene: 2. The CDR3 length is 13 residues. CDR3 in amino acids: CASSMDRGTEAFF. The CDR3 nucleotides are TGCGCCAGCAGCATGGACAGGGGCACTGAAGCTTTCTTT.

V usage is TRBV6-1 and J usage is TRBJ1-2; possible D gene TRBD1, 6 bases. Per germline, CDR1 MNHNS and CDR2 SASEGT. The CDR3 is 14 amino acids. Trimming pared 10 bases from V and 7 bases from J, leaving 22 bases between. The CDR3 loop reads CAIILRGGGGGYTF. The DNA for the CDR3 is TGTGCCATTATACTCAGAGGGGGAGGGGGTGGCTACACCTTC.